This T cell receptor (beta chain) was captured by sequencing in a study of blood T cell repertoires in COVID-19. Overall study context: Sites across the United States, Italy and Spain contributed samples from acute and convalescent COVID-19. T cells, B-cell-depleted T cells, or PBMCs provided the cDNA or gDNA that served as material.

Germline V lookup: CDR1 LGHDT, CDR2 YNNKEL (reference sequence). The ends were cut back, 1 base at V and 7 bases at J, with 13 bases in the middle. The CDR3 runs to 14 residues. As originally analysed: Amplification from reference gene primers served as the basis for estimated nucleated cell counts. Libraries were prepared by immunoSEQ multiplex PCR; TCRdb keeps only in-frame clonotypes and omits some of them. Clone size and the V and J calls come from that table; the DNA yielded D and trimming. The sample holds some 200,000 clones, around 81% seen once. This clone was detected only once. This receptor was identified in a woman aged 55-69 years with acute or convalescent COVID-19. This chain uses TRBV3-1 (or the pseudogene TRBV3-2) with TRBJ1-2, with D perhaps TRBD1 (5 bases). Sequenced: peripheral blood. CDR3 sequence: CASSQVGAEGGYTF. The CDR3 DNA is TGTGCCAGCAGCCAAGTCGGGGCGGAGGGTGGCTACACCTTC.